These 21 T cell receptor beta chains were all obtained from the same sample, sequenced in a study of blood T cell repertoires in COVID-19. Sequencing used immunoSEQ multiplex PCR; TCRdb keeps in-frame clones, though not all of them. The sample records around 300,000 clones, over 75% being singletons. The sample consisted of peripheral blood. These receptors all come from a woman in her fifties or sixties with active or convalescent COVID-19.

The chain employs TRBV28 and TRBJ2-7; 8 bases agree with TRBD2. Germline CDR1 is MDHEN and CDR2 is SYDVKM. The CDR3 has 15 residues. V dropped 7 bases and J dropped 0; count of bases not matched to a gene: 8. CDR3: CASTISGKSSYEQYF. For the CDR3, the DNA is TGTGCCAGCACAATTAGCGGGAAGAGCTCCTACGAGCAGTACTTC.

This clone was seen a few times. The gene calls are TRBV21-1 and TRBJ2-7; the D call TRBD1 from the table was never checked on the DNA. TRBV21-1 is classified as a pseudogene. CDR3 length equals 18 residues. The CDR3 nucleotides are TGTGCCAGCAGCAAAGCGGCCAGCTATCAGGGAAAGGGGTACGAGCAGTACTTC. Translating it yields CASSKAASYQGKGYEQYF.

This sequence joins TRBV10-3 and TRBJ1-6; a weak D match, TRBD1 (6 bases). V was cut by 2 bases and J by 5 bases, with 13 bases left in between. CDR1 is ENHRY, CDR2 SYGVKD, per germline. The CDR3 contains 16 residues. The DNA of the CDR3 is TGTGCCATCAGTGAGGGGGGCACGGGGAATAATTCACCCCTCCACTTT. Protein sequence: CAISEGGTGNNSPLHF.

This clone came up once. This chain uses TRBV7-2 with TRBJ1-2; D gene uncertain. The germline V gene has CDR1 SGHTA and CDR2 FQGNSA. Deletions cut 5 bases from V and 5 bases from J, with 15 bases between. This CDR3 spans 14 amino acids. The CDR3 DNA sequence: TGTGCCAGCAGCCTACCGGACGGGATTTATGGCTACACCTTC. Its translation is CASSLPDGIYGYTF.

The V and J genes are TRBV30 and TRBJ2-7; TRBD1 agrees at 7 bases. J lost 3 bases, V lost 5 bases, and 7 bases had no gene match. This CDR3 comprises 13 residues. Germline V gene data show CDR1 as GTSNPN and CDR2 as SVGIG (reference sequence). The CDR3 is CAWVRGQNYEQYF. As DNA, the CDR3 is TGTGCCTGGGTTAGGGGACAGAACTACGAGCAGTACTTC.

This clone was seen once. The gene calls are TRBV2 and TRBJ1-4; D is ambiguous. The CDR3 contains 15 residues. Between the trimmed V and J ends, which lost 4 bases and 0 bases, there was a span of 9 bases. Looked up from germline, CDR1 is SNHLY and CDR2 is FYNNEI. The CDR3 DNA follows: TGTGCCAGCAGTGGACGGAGCACAACTAATGAAAAACTGTTTTTT. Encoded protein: CASSGRSTTNEKLFF. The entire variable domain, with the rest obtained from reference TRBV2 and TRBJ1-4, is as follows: EPEVTQTPSHQVTQMGQEVILRCVPISNHLYFYWYRQILGQKVEFLVSFYNNEISEKSEIFDDQFSVERPDGSNFTLKIRSTKLEDSAMYFCASSGRSTTNEKLFFGSGTQLSVL.

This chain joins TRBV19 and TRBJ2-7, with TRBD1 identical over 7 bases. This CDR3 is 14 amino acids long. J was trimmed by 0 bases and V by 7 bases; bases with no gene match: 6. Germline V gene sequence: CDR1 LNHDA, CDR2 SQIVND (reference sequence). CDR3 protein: CASTPGQFSYEQYF. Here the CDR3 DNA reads TGTGCCAGTACCCCGGGACAGTTCTCCTACGAGCAGTACTTC.

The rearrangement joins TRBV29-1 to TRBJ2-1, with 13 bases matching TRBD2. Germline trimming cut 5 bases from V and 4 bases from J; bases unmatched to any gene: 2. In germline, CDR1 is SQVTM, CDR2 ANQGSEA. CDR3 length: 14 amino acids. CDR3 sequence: CSVPGLAGYNEQFF. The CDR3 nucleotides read TGCAGCGTTCCGGGACTAGCGGGGTACAATGAGCAGTTCTTC.

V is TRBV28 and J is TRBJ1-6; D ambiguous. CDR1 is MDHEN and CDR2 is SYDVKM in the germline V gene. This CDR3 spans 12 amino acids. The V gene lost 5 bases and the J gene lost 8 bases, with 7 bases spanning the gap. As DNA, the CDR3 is TGTGCCAGCAGTCCCCCAGATTCACCCCTCCACTTT. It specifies CASSPPDSPLHF.

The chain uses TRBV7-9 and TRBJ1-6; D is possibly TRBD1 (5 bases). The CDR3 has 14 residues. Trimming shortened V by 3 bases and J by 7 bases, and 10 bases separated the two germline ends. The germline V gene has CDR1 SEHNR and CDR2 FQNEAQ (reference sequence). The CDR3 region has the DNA TGTGCCAGCAGCTTCACAGGTAGCAATTCACCCCTCCACTTT. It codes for CASSFTGSNSPLHF.

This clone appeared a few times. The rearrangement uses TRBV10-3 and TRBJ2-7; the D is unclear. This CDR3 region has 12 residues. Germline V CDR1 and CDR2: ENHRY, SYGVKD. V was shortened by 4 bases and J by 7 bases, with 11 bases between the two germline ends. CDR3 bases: TGTGCCATCAGTGCACTCCGCCAAGAGCAGTACTTC. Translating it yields CAISALRQEQYF.

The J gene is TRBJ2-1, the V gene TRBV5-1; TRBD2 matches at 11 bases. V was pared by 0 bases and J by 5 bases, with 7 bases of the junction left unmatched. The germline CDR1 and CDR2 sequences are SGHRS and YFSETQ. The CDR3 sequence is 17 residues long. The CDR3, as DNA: TGCGCCAGCAGCTTGGCCCAACTAGCGGGAGCAGACAATGAGCAGTTCTTC. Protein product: CASSLAQLAGADNEQFF. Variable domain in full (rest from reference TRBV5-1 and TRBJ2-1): KAGVTQTPRYLIKTRGQQVTLSCSPISGHRSVSWYQQTPGQGLQFLFEYFSETQRNKGNFPGRFSGRQFSNSRSEMNVSTLELGDSALYLCASSLAQLAGADNEQFFGPGTRLTVL.

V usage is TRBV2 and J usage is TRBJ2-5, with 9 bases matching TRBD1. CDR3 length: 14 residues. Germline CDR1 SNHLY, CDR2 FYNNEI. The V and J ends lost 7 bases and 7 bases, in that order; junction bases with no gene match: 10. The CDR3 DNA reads TGTGCCAGCACCGCGGACAGGGGTTTTGGGACCCAGTACTTC. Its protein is CASTADRGFGTQYF. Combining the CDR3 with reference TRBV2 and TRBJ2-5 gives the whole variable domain EPEVTQTPSHQVTQMGQEVILRCVPISNHLYFYWYRQILGQKVEFLVSFYNNEISEKSEIFDDQFSVERPDGSNFTLKIRSTKLEDSAMYFCASTADRGFGTQYFGPGTRLLVL.

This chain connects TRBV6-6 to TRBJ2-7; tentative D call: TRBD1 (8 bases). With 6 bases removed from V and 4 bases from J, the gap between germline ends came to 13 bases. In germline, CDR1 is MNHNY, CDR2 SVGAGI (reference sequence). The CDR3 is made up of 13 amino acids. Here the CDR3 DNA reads TGTGCCAGCAGCCTACAGGGGGGGTACGAGCAGTACTTC. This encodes CASSLQGGYEQYF.

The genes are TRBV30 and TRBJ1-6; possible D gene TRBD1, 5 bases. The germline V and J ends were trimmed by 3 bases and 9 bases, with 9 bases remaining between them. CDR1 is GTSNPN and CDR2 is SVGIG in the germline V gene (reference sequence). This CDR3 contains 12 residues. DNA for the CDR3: TGTGCCTGGAGCGAAAGGGGTTCACCCCTCCACTTT. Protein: CAWSERGSPLHF.

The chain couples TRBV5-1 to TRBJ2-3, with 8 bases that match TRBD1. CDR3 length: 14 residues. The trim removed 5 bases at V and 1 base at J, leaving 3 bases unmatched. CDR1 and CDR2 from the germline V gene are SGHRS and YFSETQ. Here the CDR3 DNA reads TGCGCCAGCAGACCGGGACAGGGCACAGATACGCAGTATTTT. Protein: CASRPGQGTDTQYF.

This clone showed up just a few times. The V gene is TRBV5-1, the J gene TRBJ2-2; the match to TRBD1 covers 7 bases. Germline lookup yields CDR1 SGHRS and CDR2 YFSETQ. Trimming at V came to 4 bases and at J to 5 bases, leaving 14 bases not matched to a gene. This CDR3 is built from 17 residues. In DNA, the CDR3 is TGCGCCAGCAGCGTGAACCCAGACAGGGTTAAGACCGGGGAGCTGTTTTTT. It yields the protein CASSVNPDRVKTGELFF.

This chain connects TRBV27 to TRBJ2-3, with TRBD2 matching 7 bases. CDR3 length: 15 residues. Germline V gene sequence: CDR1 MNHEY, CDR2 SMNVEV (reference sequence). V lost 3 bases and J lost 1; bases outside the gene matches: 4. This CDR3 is CASSFGGRGTDTQYF. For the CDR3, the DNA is TGTGCCAGCAGTTTCGGGGGGAGGGGCACAGATACGCAGTATTTT.

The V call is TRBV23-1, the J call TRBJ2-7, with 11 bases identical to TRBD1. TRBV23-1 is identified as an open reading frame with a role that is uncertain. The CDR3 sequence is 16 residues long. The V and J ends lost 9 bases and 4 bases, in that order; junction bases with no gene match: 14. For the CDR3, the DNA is TGCGCCAGGTCCAGATTCTGGGACAGGGGGTCGTACGAGCAGTACTTC. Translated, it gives CARSRFWDRGSYEQYF.

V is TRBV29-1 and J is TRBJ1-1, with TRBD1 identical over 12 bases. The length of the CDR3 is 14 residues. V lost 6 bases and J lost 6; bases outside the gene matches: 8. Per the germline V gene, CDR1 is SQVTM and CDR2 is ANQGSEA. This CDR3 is CSVGDRGRMPEAFF. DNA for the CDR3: TGCAGCGTCGGGGACAGGGGGCGCATGCCTGAAGCTTTCTTT.

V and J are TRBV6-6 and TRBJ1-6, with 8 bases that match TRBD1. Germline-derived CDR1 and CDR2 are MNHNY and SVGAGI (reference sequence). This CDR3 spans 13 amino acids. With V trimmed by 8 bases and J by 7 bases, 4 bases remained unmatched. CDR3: CASCRTGNSPLHF. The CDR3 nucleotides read TGTGCCAGCTGTAGGACAGGGAATTCACCCCTCCACTTT.